A selection of T cell receptor beta chains follows, all from one sample in a study of CXCR3-negative and CXCR3-positive naive CD8 T cells. From its re-call of the 5' RACE reads, TCRdb lists each CDR3 protein once, without DNA. This sample's table reports some 130,000 distinct CDR3 sequences. The sample was naive CXCR3- CD8+ T cells from blood. The receptor source for this set is a human donor in good health. Some clones in this sample may be carry-over from other donors' samples. Both conserved end residues are part of each CDR3.

TRBJ2-1 | TRBV4-3 | CASSQLEAPHSSYNEQFF
TRBJ2-7 | TRBV5-6 | CASSLFYTSREQYF
TRBJ2-1 | TRBV6-5 | CASSEAGTSGIHEQFF
TRBJ1-1 | TRBV4-2 | CASSQVEGRTSMNTEAFF
TRBJ1-1 | TRBV7-8 | CASSLVLAGMNMNTEAFF
TRBJ1-5 | TRBV18 | CASSPGPETYSNQPQHF
TRBJ2-7 | TRBV12-3/TRBV12-4 | CASRGDGLYEQYF
TRBJ2-1 | TRBV29-1 | CSVARDRPLGEQFF
TRBJ2-1 | TRBV29-1 | CSVDLTGGFNEQFF
TRBJ1-2 | TRBV15 | CATSRVIGQDYNYGYTF
TRBJ1-6 | TRBV5-1 | CDSRHGPGTDRNSPLHF
TRBJ2-5 | TRBV13 | CASTRGGRETQYF
TRBJ2-7 | TRBV20-1 | CSARDHKSGSYEQYF
TRBJ2-3 | TRBV28 | CASSLLWGRITDTQYF
TRBJ1-5 | TRBV4-1 | CASSQSWTLSNQPQHF
TRBJ2-2 | TRBV29-1 | CSAGTVNTGELFF
TRBJ2-7 | TRBV12-3/TRBV12-4 | CASQGAETYEQYF
TRBJ2-1 | TRBV5-5 | CASSLVWTMYNEQFF
TRBJ2-7 | TRBV13 | CASSLGLGGGYEQYF
TRBJ2-5 | TRBV14 | CASSQGALVQETQYF
TRBJ2-7 | TRBV29-1 | CSVVNFGDVGEAEQYF
TRBJ1-2 | TRBV4-1 | CASSQGDGYTF
TRBJ2-1 | TRBV7-8 | CASSLEFEAGEKSYNEQFF
TRBJ2-7 | TRBV7-9 | CASSLEMGQGERYEQYF
TRBJ2-1 | TRBV18 | CASSPPDAGGLEQFF
TRBJ2-1 | TRBV19 | CASSIDRASGRSYNEQFF
TRBJ2-7 | TRBV7-3 | CASSLLAGDEQYF
TRBJ2-4 | TRBV14 | CASSQTEVAKKIQYF
TRBJ2-7 | TRBV15 | CATSRDREPDQYYEQYF
TRBJ2-7 | TRBV7-8 | CASSLGDRGYEQYF
TRBJ2-7 | TRBV6-6 | CASSYQQGAYEQYF
TRBJ2-3 | TRBV9 | CASSYGDSFTDTQYF
TRBJ2-1 | TRBV7-9 | CASSLALAGVSYNEQFF
TRBJ1-1 | TRBV12-3/TRBV12-4 | CASGSGTHTEAFF
TRBJ2-1 | TRBV13 | CASSPRTSYNEQFF
TRBJ2-1 | TRBV28 | CSSSLGPGLESSYNEQFF
TRBJ1-5 | TRBV20-1 | CSASAFRGYSNQPQHF
TRBJ2-5 | TRBV28 | CASSSDRTQYF
TRBJ1-5 | TRBV5-1 | CASSLKPSRDSLYSNQPQHF
TRBJ2-1 | TRBV19 | CASSIDGGDNEQFF
TRBJ2-5 | TRBV28 | CASSFGLAAQETQYF